This T cell receptor (beta chain) was sequenced during a study of T cells expressing NK-cell markers. Whole-study context: Just one sequenced donor of eight was HCMV-seronegative, while seven were seropositive.

TCRdb derives one entry per CDR3 protein from the 5' RACE reads, leaving out DNA. The data show around 140,000 distinct CDR3 sequences, and the top ten clones hold more than 10%. CDR1 is GTSNPN and CDR2 is SVGIG in the germline V gene (reference sequence). The CDR3 covers 12 residues. The sequencing sample was made of blood T cells: a sorted CD56 or NKG2C T cell subset, CD4+ or CD8+ T cells, or bulk PBMC T cells (not recorded which). The chain joins TRBV30 to TRBJ1-1; the TCRdb D gene call, TRBD1, has no DNA to confirm it. This TCR came from a man aged 18 to 29 in good health. CDR3 sequence reads: CAWGTGNTEAFF.